Below, 10 T cell receptor beta chains from the same sample are listed, as sequenced in a study of blood T cell repertoires in COVID-19. The protocol was immunoSEQ multiplex PCR, while the TCRdb copy is restricted to in-frame clones and leaves out a portion. The sample has about 25,000 clones; roughly 91% are singletons. Sequenced input: peripheral blood. The receptor source for this set is a man in his sixties or seventies with COVID-19, enrolled during active disease.

V and J are TRBV4-1 and TRBJ2-3, with 12 bases matching TRBD2. The CDR3 spans 15 residues. The germline CDR1 and CDR2 sequences are MGHRA and YSYEKL. J lost 2 bases, V lost 4 bases, and 1 base had no gene match. Written as DNA, the CDR3 is TGCGCCAGCAGCCGGACTAGCGGGAACACAGATACGCAGTATTTT. Its translation: CASSRTSGNTDTQYF.

DNA of the CDR3: TGTGCCAGCAGTTATGGACATAAACTCTATGGCTACACCTTC. This encodes CASSYGHKLYGYTF. This chain connects TRBV6-5 to TRBJ1-2, with a tentative D call TRBD1 (5 bases). Germline V gives CDR1 MNHEY, CDR2 SVGAGI. With 3 bases removed from V and 4 bases from J, the gap between germline ends came to 12 bases. The CDR3 loop spans 14 amino acids.

The chain links TRBV18 to TRBJ1-4; D remains ambiguous. The germline V gene encodes CDR1 KGHSH and CDR2 LQKENI. The CDR3 is 13 amino acids. V was shortened by 6 bases and J by 6 bases, with 11 bases between the two germline ends. The CDR3 protein is CASSTGVDEKLFF. For the CDR3, the DNA is TGTGCCAGCTCCACCGGAGTGGATGAAAAACTGTTTTTT. Looking up the rest from reference TRBV18 and TRBJ1-4 gives the full variable domain: NAGVMQNPRHLVRRRGQEARLRCSPMKGHSHVYWYRQLPEEGLKFMVYLQKENIIDESGMPKERFSAEFPKEGPSILRIQQVVRGDSAAYFCASSTGVDEKLFFGSGTQLSVL.

This chain joins TRBV9 and TRBJ2-3; 8 bases agree with TRBD2. The CDR3 is made up of 17 amino acids. J gave up 1 base and V 3 bases, and 10 bases lay outside the gene matches. Germline assignment: CDR1 SGDLS and CDR2 YYNGEE. The CDR3 region is CASSARASGSGTDTQYF. The CDR3 DNA sequence: TGTGCCAGCAGCGCGAGGGCTAGCGGGTCGGGCACAGATACGCAGTATTTT.

V gene TRBV27 combines with J gene TRBJ1-5; D remains unclear. CDR1 MNHEY and CDR2 SMNVEV come from the germline V gene (reference sequence). The V gene lost 2 bases and the J gene lost 0 bases, with 8 bases spanning the gap. This CDR3 region has 15 residues. As DNA, the CDR3 is TGTGCCAGCAGTTTAGACATTTATAGCAATCAGCCCCAGCATTTT. It translates to CASSLDIYSNQPQHF.

CDR3 amino acids: CASSPYRTGSSYEQYF. In DNA, the CDR3 is TGTGCCAGCAGCCCCTACAGGACAGGGTCTTCCTACGAGCAGTACTTC. This chain links TRBV7-8 with TRBJ2-7; 8 nucleotides agree with TRBD1. The trim removed 5 bases at V and 1 base at J, leaving 10 bases unmatched. CDR1 and CDR2 from the germline V gene are SGHVS and FQNEAQ. CDR3 size: 16 residues.

The V and J genes are TRBV19 and TRBJ2-7; possibly TRBD2 for D (5 bases). Trimming took 0 bases from V and 2 from J, leaving 8 bases between them. The CDR3 sequence is 14 residues long. In germline, CDR1 is LNHDA, CDR2 SQIVND (reference sequence). DNA for the CDR3: TGTGCCAGTAGTATAGAACGGGGAACCTACGAGCAGTACTTC. It codes for CASSIERGTYEQYF.

The chain joins TRBV3-1 (or the pseudogene TRBV3-2) to TRBJ2-1; 10 bases map to TRBD2. The CDR3 contains 17 residues. Germline CDR1 is LGHDT and CDR2 is YNNKEL (reference sequence). J gave up 4 bases and V 0 bases, and 6 bases lay outside the gene matches. CDR3 region: CASSQEELAGLYNEQFF. In nucleotides, the CDR3 is TGTGCCAGCAGCCAAGAGGAACTAGCGGGATTATACAATGAGCAGTTCTTC.

V and J are TRBV30 and TRBJ2-7; TRBD2 might be the D (5 bases). Trimming pared 1 base from V and 3 bases from J, leaving 22 bases between. Germline CDR1 reads GTSNPN; CDR2 reads SVGIG (reference sequence). This CDR3 is 17 amino acids long. The CDR3 region is CAWSEVPRGLYRYEQYF. As DNA, the CDR3 is TGTGCCTGGAGTGAAGTCCCAAGAGGGTTGTACCGCTACGAGCAGTACTTC. The whole variable domain, filled in from reference TRBV30 and TRBJ2-7, reads SQTIHQWPATLVQPVGSPLSLECTVEGTSNPNLYWYRQAAGRGLQLLFYSVGIGQISSEVPQNLSASRPQDRQFILSSKKLLLSDSGFYLCAWSEVPRGLYRYEQYFGPGTRLTVT.

This clone was seen a few times. The J gene is TRBJ1-5, the V gene TRBV19, with 9 bases matching TRBD1. The CDR3 length is 15 residues. Germline CDR1 reads LNHDA; CDR2 reads SQIVND (reference sequence). The V and J ends lost 9 bases and 4 bases, in that order; junction bases with no gene match: 10. The CDR3 nucleotides are TGTGCCAGCGTCAACGGACAGGGGTGGAATCAGCCCCAGCATTTT. Translating it yields CASVNGQGWNQPQHF.